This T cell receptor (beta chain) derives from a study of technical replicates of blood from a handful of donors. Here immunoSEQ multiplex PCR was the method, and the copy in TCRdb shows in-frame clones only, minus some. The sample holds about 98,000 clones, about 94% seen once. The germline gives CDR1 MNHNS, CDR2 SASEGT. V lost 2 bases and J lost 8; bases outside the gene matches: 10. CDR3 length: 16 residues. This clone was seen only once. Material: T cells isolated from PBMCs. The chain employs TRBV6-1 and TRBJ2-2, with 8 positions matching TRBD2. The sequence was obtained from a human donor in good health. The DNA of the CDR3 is TGTGCCAGCAGTGAACGACTAGCGCACCCCCCGGGGGAGCTGTTTTTT. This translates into CASSERLAHPPGELFF.